These T cell receptor beta chains were read from a single sample in a study of blood T cell repertoires in COVID-19. Some clones are missing from TCRdb's copy, which holds only in-frame ones; the method was immunoSEQ multiplex PCR. The sample carries 200,000 to 250,000 clones, more than 70% recorded once. The sample comprised PBMCs or T cells enriched from blood (not recorded which). The source is a man younger than 40 with acute COVID-19. Each CDR3 is given with its conserved first and last residue. A D gene is named only where the DNA matches it firmly. Clone size is given for some rows only: seen once, a few or many times, or a class if the clone is expanded.

TRBJ2-5	.	TRBV24-1	.	TGTGCCACCAGTGAGCCAGGGGTTGAGAAGACCCAGTACTTC	CATSEPGVEKTQYF
TRBJ1-5	.	TRBV6-5	.	TGTGCCAGCAGCGCAGGGGTAAGTCAGCCCCAGCATTTT	CASSAGVSQPQHF
TRBJ2-3	TRBD2	TRBV4-1	.	TGCGCCAGCAGCTGGGGACTAGGAGGAGATACGCAGTATTTT	CASSWGLGGDTQYF
TRBJ2-7	TRBD1	TRBV2	.	TGTGCCAGTCTTAGGACCGGGACAGGGATTTTGGACGAGCAGTACTTC	CASLRTGTGILDEQYF
TRBJ2-7	TRBD1	TRBV28	.	TGTGCCATAACAGGGGGATCCTACGAGCAGTACTTC	CAITGGSYEQYF
TRBJ2-5	TRBD1	TRBV6-6	.	TGTGCCAGCAGTCCAGGGGGAGAGACCCAGTACTTC	CASSPGGETQYF
TRBJ1-5	TRBD1	TRBV19	.	TGTGCCACCATCGGACAGGGCGGTCAGCCCCAGCATTTT	CATIGQGGQPQHF
TRBJ1-6	.	TRBV7-3	.	TGTGCCAGCAGCTCTTACCGGGGTATAGGTTCACCCCTCCACTTT	CASSSYRGIGSPLHF
TRBJ1-1	.	TRBV28	few	TGTGCCAGCAGTTTGGTGGGAGTAGCTGAAGCTTTCTTT	CASSLVGVAEAFF
TRBJ1-6	.	TRBV12-2	.	.	CASRLVAGGNNSPLHF
TRBJ2-7	TRBD2	TRBV18	.	TGTGCCAGCTCACCACCCCTAGCGGGGGCAAAGGAGCAGTACTTC	CASSPPLAGAKEQYF
TRBJ1-2	.	TRBV4-1	.	TGCGCCAGCAGCCAAGGCCAGGCTAACTATGGCTACACCTTC	CASSQGQANYGYTF
TRBJ2-5	TRBD1	TRBV7-2	.	TGTGCCAGCAGCCCGGCCGGGACAGGGGCGGAGACCCAGTACTTC	CASSPAGTGAETQYF
TRBJ1-4	.	TRBV18	few	TGTGCCAGCTCACCAGAGGACATAACTAATGAAAAACTGTTTTTT	CASSPEDITNEKLFF
TRBJ2-7	.	TRBV2	.	TGTGCCAGCGTGGCCGGGATCGCCTACGAGCAGTACTTC	CASVAGIAYEQYF
TRBJ2-5	TRBD1	TRBV19	.	TGTGCCAGTAGTGTGGGACAGGGAGGCGCGGAGACCCAGTACTTC	CASSVGQGGAETQYF
TRBJ1-2	.	TRBV18	.	TGTGCCAGCTCACCTGACAGAAGCTATGGCTACACCTTC	CASSPDRSYGYTF
TRBJ1-2	TRBD1	TRBV2	once	TGTGCCAGCAGTGAAGACAGGGGAGGTTATGGCTACACCTTC	CASSEDRGGYGYTF
TRBJ1-2	TRBD1	TRBV5-4	.	TGTGCCAGCAGCACTCAAGGACAGGGAAAAACTTATGGCTACACCTTC	CASSTQGQGKTYGYTF
TRBJ1-2	TRBD1	TRBV20-1	once	TGCAGTGCTAGTACGGGACAGGCAACCCTAGGGACCTTC	CSASTGQATLGTF
TRBJ1-2	.	TRBV28	once	TGTGCCACCTACCTTAGGCAGGGTTATAACTATGGCTACACCTTC	CATYLRQGYNYGYTF
TRBJ2-1	TRBD2	TRBV27	.	TGTGCCAGCAGGGCTGGACTAGACGAGCAGTTCTTC	CASRAGLDEQFF
TRBJ1-1	.	TRBV5-1	.	TGCGCCAGCAGCATTGGGCCGTTTGCAGGGAACACTGAAGCTTTCTTT	CASSIGPFAGNTEAFF
TRBJ2-7	.	TRBV28	.	TGTGCCAGCAGTTTAAGGGACTCACCGGGATCCTACGAGCAGTACTTC	CASSLRDSPGSYEQYF
TRBJ2-1	.	TRBV6-5	.	TGTGCCAGCAGTCGAGCCGACTATGAGCAGTTCTTC	CASSRADYEQFF
TRBJ2-4	TRBD2	TRBV2	once	TGTGCCAGCAGTGAATCTAGCGGGGGGGCCAAAAACATTCAGTACTTC	CASSESSGGAKNIQYF
TRBJ1-2	.	TRBV5-4	.	TGTGCCAGCAGCTTAACAGCTAACTATGGCTACACCTTC	CASSLTANYGYTF
TRBJ2-7	.	TRBV14	.	TGTGCCAGCAGCCAGTCTGGGCCCGAGCAGTACTTC	CASSQSGPEQYF
TRBJ2-7	.	TRBV10-2	.	TGCGCCAGCAGTGAGTCCGGTAGTTTCTACGAGCAGTACTTC	CASSESGSFYEQYF
TRBJ2-6	TRBD2	TRBV29-1	.	TGCAGCGTCTTAGCGGGGGGTAATTCTAGCTCTGGGGCCAACGTCCTGACTTTC	CSVLAGGNSSSGANVLTF
TRBJ1-2	TRBD1	TRBV7-2	.	TGTGCCAGCAGCTTAAGGCCGGGACAGGGTCGTGGCTACACCTTC	CASSLRPGQGRGYTF
TRBJ1-1	.	TRBV6-5	.	TGTGCCAGCAGACGAGGACATGCGAACACTGAAGCTTTCTTT	CASRRGHANTEAFF
TRBJ2-3	TRBD2	TRBV4-2	few	TGTGCCAGCAGCCCTGCAGCGGGGGGGGGCACAGATACGCAGTATTTT	CASSPAAGGGTDTQYF
TRBJ2-5	TRBD2	TRBV2	.	TGTGCCAGCGGGGAGGGACGGAACCAAGAGACCCAGTACTTC	CASGEGRNQETQYF
TRBJ2-1	TRBD2	TRBV24-1	.	TGTGCCACCAGTCAAGGGGCCTTAGCGGGGGCCCCTAGCTCCTACAATGAGCAGTTCTTC	CATSQGALAGAPSSYNEQFF
TRBJ2-1	.	TRBV28	.	TGTGCCAGCAGTTTATTTGGGGCCGCCAATGAGCAGTTCTTC	CASSLFGAANEQFF
TRBJ2-7	.	TRBV2	once	TGTGCCAGCAGCTCACTCTGGGAGCAGTACTTC	CASSSLWEQYF
TRBJ1-1	TRBD1	TRBV6-5	.	TGTGCCAGCAAACCCCCAGGGGGAGGTATTGTTTTT	CASKPPGGGIVF
TRBJ1-5	.	TRBV18	.	TGTGCCAGCTCACCAGGGACTACCCCATATAGCAATCAGCCCCAGCATTTT	CASSPGTTPYSNQPQHF